Listed here are 23 T cell receptor beta chains from one sample, sequenced in a study of metastatic and nonmetastatic thyroid tumors. From the PCR reads, TCRdb re-called clones with MiXCR. Here the sample spans 15,000 to 19,000 clones, around 25% being singletons. No treatment had been given to any patient before thyroid surgery. Sequenced: tumor tissue. These TCRs come from a female donor with papillary thyroid cancer or a benign thyroid nodule (not recorded which). Some clones in this sample may be carry-over from other donors' samples.

At least ten counts were recorded for this clone. The J gene is TRBJ1-5, the V gene TRBV20-1; 7 bases agree with TRBD1. The CDR3 spans 13 residues. Germline V lookup: CDR1 DFQATT, CDR2 SNEGSKA (reference sequence). V shed 5 bases, J shed 7 bases, and the junction held 8 bases outside the gene matches. The CDR3 DNA reads TGCAGTGCTCGGACAGGTATTCTCCAGCCCCAGCATTTT. This codes for CSARTGILQPQHF.

This clone has more than one count but fewer than ten. V gene TRBV6-1 combines with J gene TRBJ2-7; no reliable D call. Trimming shortened V by 5 bases and J by 1 base, and 15 bases separated the two germline ends. This CDR3 comprises 15 residues. The germline V gene encodes CDR1 MNHNS and CDR2 SASEGT. The CDR3, as DNA: TGTGCCAGCAGTCCGACGGTGGGATGGTCCTACGAGCAGTACTTC. It translates to CASSPTVGWSYEQYF.

The CDR3 region is CASSLVETQYF. CDR3 DNA sequence: TGTGCCAGCAGCTTAGTAGAGACCCAGTACTTC. The chain employs TRBV11-2 and TRBJ2-5, with D uncertain. The CDR3 loop spans 11 amino acids. Trimming cost V 1 base and J 4 bases, with 1 base left between them. The V gene's germline CDR1 is SGHAT and CDR2 FQNNGV. The whole variable domain, filled in from reference TRBV11-2 and TRBJ2-5, reads EAGVAQSPRYKIIEKRQSVAFWCNPISGHATLYWYQQILGQGPKLLIQFQNNGVVDDSQLPKDRFSAERLKGVDSTLKIQPAKLEDSAVYLCASSLVETQYFGPGTRLLVL.

This clone has ten or more counts. The rearrangement links TRBV9 to TRBJ2-1; 8 bases align to TRBD2. Per the germline V gene, CDR1 is SGDLS and CDR2 is YYNGEE. The CDR3 has 16 amino acids. With 3 bases clipped from V and 0 bases from J, the junction kept 5 bases outside the gene matches. The CDR3 DNA follows: TGTGCCAGCAGCGCAAGGAGCGGGAGCTCCTACAATGAGCAGTTCTTC. Translated: CASSARSGSSYNEQFF.

The chain links TRBV4-2 to TRBJ2-1; D ambiguous. CDR1 is LGHNA, CDR2 YNFKEQ, per germline. The ends were cut back, 5 bases at V and 5 bases at J, with 4 bases in the middle. The CDR3 consists of 11 residues. The chain's CDR3 is CASSSNNEQFF. CDR3 DNA: TGTGCCAGCAGCTCAAACAATGAGCAGTTCTTC.

This clone is labeled as medium-sized. CDR3: CASSLAGHSYEQYF. In DNA, the CDR3 is TGTGCCAGCAGCTTAGCGGGACACTCCTACGAGCAGTACTTC. The chain combines TRBV11-3 with TRBJ2-7; D possibly corresponds to TRBD1 (6 bases). This CDR3 comprises 14 residues. Trimming shortened V by 1 base and J by 0 bases, and 7 bases separated the two germline ends. Per germline, CDR1 SGHNT and CDR2 YENEEA.

This clone was picked up many times. The V call is TRBV27, the J call TRBJ2-3; 11 bases are a match to TRBD1. J lost 5 bases, V lost 5 bases, and 6 bases had no gene match. The CDR3 runs 15 residues. Per the germline V gene, CDR1 is MNHEY and CDR2 is SMNVEV (reference sequence). CDR3 loop: CASSAGTGGGDTQYF. CDR3 DNA: TGTGCCAGCAGTGCCGGGACAGGGGGTGGAGATACGCAGTATTTT.

This clone was counted at least ten times. The chain uses TRBV20-1 and TRBJ2-3; 7 positions match TRBD1. Germline V gives CDR1 DFQATT, CDR2 SNEGSKA (reference sequence). With V trimmed by 0 bases and J by 0 bases, 9 bases remained unmatched. The CDR3 runs to 17 residues. Written as DNA, the CDR3 is TGCAGTGCTAGAGATCTATTTGGCAGGGGGAGCACAGATACGCAGTATTTT. Translated, it gives CSARDLFGRGSTDTQYF.

The V and J genes are TRBV16 and TRBJ1-1; D is ambiguous. CDR1 and CDR2 from the germline V gene are KGHSY and FQNENV. The germline V and J ends were trimmed by 1 base and 3 bases, with 12 bases remaining between them. The CDR3 loop spans 15 amino acids. In nucleotides, the CDR3 is TGTGCCAGCAGCCAATTAGGAACAGATGACACTGAAGCTTTCTTT. It yields the protein CASSQLGTDDTEAFF.

In its sample, this clone was seen many times. A much larger clone lies one base from this, so it may be a read error. This chain connects TRBV27 to TRBJ2-7; tentatively, D is TRBD1 (6 bases). CDR3 length: 12 residues. Germline V gives CDR1 MNHEY, CDR2 SMNVEV (reference sequence). V was pared by 5 bases and J by 6 bases, with 11 bases between. CDR3 in amino acids: CASSPGVSEQYF. The CDR3 nucleotides read TGTGCCAGCAGTCCAGGGGTGAGCGAGCAGTACTTC.

This clone was detected many times. This chain uses TRBV2 with TRBJ2-7; TRBD2 matches 10 bases. CDR1 and CDR2 from the germline V gene are SNHLY and FYNNEI. CDR3 length: 19 amino acids. V shed 4 bases and J 3 bases; nucleotides not matched to a gene: 18. The CDR3 is CASSGWGVASGSYDYEQYF. The CDR3 DNA reads as TGTGCCAGCAGTGGTTGGGGAGTGGCTAGCGGGAGTTATGACTACGAGCAGTACTTC.

Note on this clone: A junction boundary mismatches the germline segment, possibly from a read error. The chain has TRBV15 and TRBJ2-7; 11 bases match TRBD2. Germline V gene data show CDR1 as LNHNV and CDR2 as YYDKDF (reference sequence). The CDR3 contains 15 residues. The CDR3 DNA sequence: TGTGCCACCAGCAGGGTAGCGGGAGGGCCCTACGATCAGTACTTC. Translation gives CATSRVAGGPYDQYF.

The chain has TRBV12-3 or TRBV12-4 and TRBJ2-3; 8 bases are a match to TRBD2. The CDR3 has 15 residues. With 3 bases clipped from V and 1 base from J, the junction kept 3 bases outside the gene matches. DNA for the CDR3: TGTGCCAGCAGTTTCCGGGAGGGCCGCACAGATACGCAGTATTTT. As protein: CASSFREGRTDTQYF.

This clone is labeled as medium-sized. V usage is TRBV12-3 or TRBV12-4 and J usage is TRBJ1-2; D is ambiguous. The ends were cut back, 5 bases at V and 6 bases at J, with 10 bases in the middle. This CDR3 has 12 residues. The CDR3 sequence is CASSPRPHGYTF. Written as DNA, the CDR3 is TGTGCCAGCAGTCCACGCCCCCATGGCTACACCTTC.

As to this clone: Given a much more abundant clone one base away, this may be a read error. This chain connects TRBV5-1 to TRBJ2-1; TRBD2 agrees at 8 bases. This CDR3 spans 14 amino acids. Germline CDR1 is SGHRS and CDR2 is YFSETQ. Trimming removed 3 bases from V and 4 bases from J; junction bases left unmatched: 3. CDR3 sequence reads: CASSYPSGYNEQFF. The CDR3 bases are TGCGCCAGCAGCTACCCTAGCGGGTACAATGAGCAGTTCTTC.

This clone was counted at least ten times. The chain has TRBV6-4 and TRBJ2-2, with D unresolved. The CDR3 has 13 residues. V lost 7 bases to trimming and J lost 6 bases, with 12 bases between them. CDR1 is MRHNA, CDR2 SNTAGT, per germline. This CDR3 is CASIISGSGELFF. The CDR3 DNA reads as TGTGCCAGCATAATTTCTGGGTCCGGGGAGCTGTTTTTT.

This clone was found many times. The chain carries TRBV27 and TRBJ1-5, with 7 nucleotides matching TRBD1. Germline CDR1 is MNHEY and CDR2 is SMNVEV (reference sequence). This CDR3 is built from 14 residues. Germline trimming cut 3 bases from V and 2 bases from J; bases unmatched to any gene: 1. The CDR3 DNA reads as TGTGCCAGCAGTTTCGGACAGGGCAATCAGCCCCAGCATTTT. It specifies CASSFGQGNQPQHF.

The sample holds a few counts of this clone. This sequence joins TRBV6-4 and TRBJ1-1; D gene ambiguous. V was cut by 7 bases and J by 5 bases, with 5 bases left in between. The CDR3 length is 10 residues. Per the germline V gene, CDR1 is MRHNA and CDR2 is SNTAGT. The CDR3, as DNA: TGTGCCAGCATCAGGACTGAAGCTTTCTTT. It encodes CASIRTEAFF.

This clone came up many times. The genes are TRBV19 and TRBJ1-1; D is undetermined. The CDR3 consists of 14 residues. Germline values: CDR1 LNHDA, CDR2 SQIVND (reference sequence). The germline V and J ends were trimmed by 7 bases and 2 bases, with 14 bases remaining between them. CDR3 in DNA: TGTGCCAGTACCCGTTGGACGGAAAACACTGAAGCTTTCTTT. It codes for CASTRWTENTEAFF.

In its sample, this clone was seen a few times. The chain joins TRBV28 to TRBJ2-7; D may be TRBD1 (5 bases). Trimming removed 3 bases at V and 4 bases at J, with 7 bases between. The length of the CDR3 is 12 residues. The germline V gene encodes CDR1 MDHEN and CDR2 SYDVKM. The CDR3: CASSFRDYEQYF. CDR3 sequence (DNA): TGTGCCAGCAGTTTCAGGGATTACGAGCAGTACTTC.

This clone was observed a few times. The V gene is TRBV27, the J gene TRBJ1-1, with 11 bases that match TRBD1. This CDR3 comprises 15 residues. V gave up 5 bases and J gave up 8 bases; unmatched junction bases: 10. Germline V gene data show CDR1 as MNHEY and CDR2 as SMNVEV (reference sequence). The CDR3 nucleotides read TGTGCCAGCAGTGGACCAGGACAGGGGGCTAGGGAAGCTTTCTTT. Translating it yields CASSGPGQGAREAFF.

This clone is medium-sized within its sample. This chain connects TRBV28 to TRBJ2-7; D is undetermined. The CDR3 loop spans 11 amino acids. Trimming took off 2 bases at V and 3 bases at J, with 2 bases between the two ends. CDR1 and CDR2 from the germline V gene are MDHEN and SYDVKM. The CDR3 sequence is CASSLHYEQYF. CDR3 nucleotide sequence: TGTGCCAGCAGTTTACACTACGAGCAGTACTTC.

Notes on this clone: The junction departs from germline at one end; a sequencing error may be responsible. The chain joins TRBV7-2 to TRBJ2-7; D tentatively fits TRBD1 or TRBD2 (5 bases each). From germline, CDR1 is SGHTA and CDR2 FQGNSA. CDR3 length: 13 amino acids. CDR3: CASSFLSLGEQYF. In nucleotides, the CDR3 is TGTGCCAGCAGCTTCCTGAGTCTGGGGGAGCAATACTTC.